The 18 T cell receptor beta chains below were found in one sample sequenced in a study of tumor-infiltrating lymphocytes in localized non-small cell lung cancer. Generated by immunoSEQ multiplex PCR, the TCRdb table keeps only in-frame clones and is missing some. This table has about 10,000 clones, about 62% appearing once. The sequenced sample was uninvolved lung tissue not adjacent to the tumor. Receptor source: a human donor with non-small cell lung cancer.

The V and J genes are TRBV7-2 and TRBJ1-5; D is ambiguous. The V and J ends lost 4 bases and 4 bases respectively, with 8 bases between them. CDR3 length: 13 amino acids. Germline V gene lookup returns CDR1 SGHTA and CDR2 FQGNSA. The chain's CDR3 is CASSSQDNQPQHF. CDR3 DNA sequence: TGTGCCAGCAGCTCGCAGGATAATCAGCCCCAGCATTTT.

This chain uses TRBV6-1 with TRBJ1-5; D is ambiguous. The CDR3 spans 16 residues. V lost 0 bases and J lost 2, with 11 bases in between. Germline V gene data show CDR1 as MNHNS and CDR2 as SASEGT. The CDR3 DNA reads TGTGCCAGCAGTGAAGCGGGAAGGCTCGGCAATCAGCCCCAGCATTTT. Its translation is CASSEAGRLGNQPQHF.

The CDR3 DNA follows: TGTGCCAGCTCACCCGGACTAGCGGGGAACCAAGAGACCCAGTACTTC. Translation gives CASSPGLAGNQETQYF. The rearrangement uses TRBV18 and TRBJ2-5; TRBD2 matches at 12 bases. This CDR3 is 16 amino acids long. The germline CDR1 and CDR2 sequences are KGHSH and LQKENI. The trim removed 3 bases at V and 0 bases at J, leaving 2 bases unmatched. Combining the CDR3 with reference TRBV18 and TRBJ2-5 gives the whole variable domain NAGVMQNPRHLVRRRGQEARLRCSPMKGHSHVYWYRQLPEEGLKFMVYLQKENIIDESGMPKERFSAEFPKEGPSILRIQQVVRGDSAAYFCASSPGLAGNQETQYFGPGTRLLVL.

This clone showed up just a few times. The chain is built from TRBV7-2 and TRBJ2-2; possibly TRBD2 for D (6 bases). The germline V gene encodes CDR1 SGHTA and CDR2 FQGNSA. Trimming removed 8 bases from V and 6 bases from J, with 13 bases in between. The CDR3 is 13 amino acids. The CDR3 coding sequence is TGTGCCAGCGGTGGGGGGAAGGCCGGGGAGCTGTTTTTT. It encodes CASGGGKAGELFF.

The chain couples TRBV5-1 to TRBJ2-7; 9 bases map to TRBD1. V lost 4 bases to trimming and J lost 5 bases; unmatched junction nucleotides: 7. This CDR3 contains 14 residues. Germline CDR1 is SGHRS and CDR2 is YFSETQ. CDR3 sequence reads: CASSIGTGLNEQYF. CDR3 sequence (DNA): TGCGCCAGCAGCATCGGGACAGGGTTGAACGAGCAGTACTTC.

J is TRBJ1-1 and V is TRBV11-3; no firm D call. The CDR3 is 12 residues long. V was shortened by 1 base and J by 8 bases, with 8 bases between the two germline ends. Per the germline V gene, CDR1 is SGHNT and CDR2 is YENEEA. CDR3 in amino acids: CASSLGSGEAFF. CDR3 coding DNA: TGTGCCAGCAGCTTAGGGTCCGGGGAAGCTTTCTTT. Complete variable domain (other parts from reference TRBV11-3 and TRBJ1-1): EAGVVQSPRYKIIEKKQPVAFWCNPISGHNTLYWYLQNLGQGPELLIRYENEEAVDDSQLPKDRFSAERLKGVDSTLKIQPAELGDSAVYLCASSLGSGEAFFGQGTRLTVV.

By share, this clone ranks as medium-sized. This chain's CDR3 is CASSSYQGPNEQYF. The CDR3 DNA is TGTGCCAGCAGCTCCTACCAGGGGCCCAACGAGCAGTACTTC. This chain links TRBV7-6 with TRBJ2-7, with a weak D call TRBD1 (6 bases). The V end was cut by 4 bases, the J end by 5 bases, with 15 bases between. This CDR3 region has 14 residues. Per germline, CDR1 SGHVS and CDR2 FNYEAQ.

The genes are TRBV29-1 and TRBJ1-1, with TRBD1 as a possible D gene (5 bases). V shed 4 bases and J shed 1 base, with 13 bases lying between them. Germline V lookup: CDR1 SQVTM, CDR2 ANQGSEA. CDR3 size: 14 residues. CDR3 DNA: TGCAGCGTTGTAATAGGGGCCGAGAACACTGAAGCTTTCTTT. This encodes CSVVIGAENTEAFF.

As for this clone: A junction end diverges from the germline sequence, so it may reflect a read error. The chain links TRBV7-7 to TRBJ1-1, with D unresolved. Germline V lookup: CDR1 SSHAT, CDR2 FNYEAQ (reference sequence). The CDR3 spans 15 residues. The CDR3 DNA is TGTGCTAGCACCCACTCGGAGGACCTGAACACTGAAGCTTTCTTT. The encoded protein is CASTHSEDLNTEAFF. Combining the CDR3 with reference TRBV7-7 and TRBJ1-1 gives the whole variable domain GAGVSQSPRYKVTKRGQDVTLRCDPISSHATLYWYQQALGQGPEFLTYFNYEAQPDKSGLPSDRFSAERPEGSISTLTIQRTEQRDSAMYRCASTHSEDLNTEAFFGQGTRLTVV.

The chain's CDR3 is CASKLGANTEAFF. CDR3 nucleotide sequence: TGTGCCAGCAAGCTTGGGGCGAACACTGAAGCTTTCTTT. V and J are TRBV7-2 and TRBJ1-1, with D possibly matching TRBD1 (5 bases). The germline V gene encodes CDR1 SGHTA and CDR2 FQGNSA. V was shortened by 7 bases and J by 1 base, with 10 bases between the two germline ends. The CDR3 runs 13 residues.

V and J are TRBV9 and TRBJ2-5; D may be TRBD1 or TRBD2 (7 bases each). This CDR3 comprises 14 residues. V dropped 4 bases and J dropped 5 bases, with 15 bases sitting between them. The germline V gene encodes CDR1 SGDLS and CDR2 YYNGEE. This CDR3 is CASSPYRGGETQYF. CDR3 bases: TGTGCCAGCAGCCCATACAGGGGAGGGGAGACCCAGTACTTC.

This clone showed up just a few times. This chain uses TRBV19 with TRBJ2-3; 15 bases fit TRBD2. The CDR3 is 17 amino acids. CDR1 is LNHDA and CDR2 is SQIVND in the germline V gene (reference sequence). Trimming at V came to 6 bases and at J to 4 bases, leaving 8 bases not matched to a gene. This chain's CDR3 is CASSSGTSGGLSDTQYF. CDR3 DNA sequence: TGTGCCAGTAGCTCGGGGACTAGCGGGGGGTTATCAGATACGCAGTATTTT.

The rearrangement joins TRBV25-1 to TRBJ2-7; D possibly corresponds to TRBD2 (6 bases). The CDR3 spans 11 residues. The germline V gene encodes CDR1 MGHDK and CDR2 SYGVNS. V was clipped by 5 bases and J by 7 bases, with 9 bases between them. In DNA, the CDR3 is TGTGCCAGCAGTCTAGGGACTGAGCAGTACTTC. It is translated as CASSLGTEQYF.

In its sample, this clone was seen a few times. CDR3 sequence reads: CSVETPLSGNTIYF. DNA for the CDR3: TGCAGCGTTGAGACACCCCTCTCTGGAAACACCATATATTTT. The V gene is TRBV29-1, the J gene TRBJ1-3; D not certain. The CDR3 consists of 14 residues. V was clipped by 3 bases and J by 0 bases, with 9 bases between them. The V gene's germline CDR1 is SQVTM and CDR2 ANQGSEA. The variable domain in full, with the rest retrieved from reference TRBV29-1 and TRBJ1-3, is SAVISQKPSRDICQRGTSLTIQCQVDSQVTMMFWYRQQPGQSLTLIATANQGSEATYESGFVIDKFPISRPNLTFSTLTVSNMSPEDSSIYLCSVETPLSGNTIYFGEGSWLTVV.

The rearrangement joins TRBV7-2 to TRBJ1-2; tentatively, D is TRBD1 (5 bases). In germline, CDR1 is SGHTA, CDR2 FQGNSA. Trimming removed 1 base from V and 3 bases from J, with 15 bases in between. This CDR3 region has 16 residues. The CDR3 DNA reads TGTGCCAGCAGCTTAGTTTGGGGCCGACTTTACTATGGCTACACCTTC. Translating gives CASSLVWGRLYYGYTF.

This chain joins TRBV19 and TRBJ2-7; D unclear. Germline loops: CDR1 LNHDA, CDR2 SQIVND (reference sequence). The CDR3 is 12 amino acids. The V gene lost 5 bases and the J gene lost 1 base, with 6 bases spanning the gap. CDR3 coding DNA: TGTGCCAGTAGTGGGAATTCCTACGAGCAGTACTTC. It yields the protein CASSGNSYEQYF. The full variable domain, with the rest looked up from reference TRBV19 and TRBJ2-7, is DGGITQSPKYLFRKEGQNVTLSCEQNLNHDAMYWYRQDPGQGLRLIYYSQIVNDFQKGDIAEGYSVSREKKESFPLTVTSAQKNPTAFYLCASSGNSYEQYFGPGTRLTVT.

As to this clone: The junction and the germline gene differ at one end; a read error may be behind it. The V call is TRBV7-2, the J call TRBJ2-7, with TRBD2 identical over 8 bases. The CDR3 length is 14 residues. Germline values: CDR1 SGHTA, CDR2 FQGNSA. The CDR3 nucleotides are TGTGCCAGCAGCTTAAGTAGCGGGGTGTACGGGCAGTACTTC. It codes for CASSLSSGVYGQYF.

This clone rates as medium-sized. The chain employs TRBV29-1 and TRBJ2-2, with TRBD1 matching over 7 bases. V was clipped by 6 bases and J by 3 bases; unmatched bases: 7. Germline V gene lookup returns CDR1 SQVTM and CDR2 ANQGSEA. The CDR3 runs to 14 residues. In DNA, the CDR3 is TGCAGCGTCTGCCGAACAGGGGACACCGGGGAGCTGTTTTTT. Amino acids: CSVCRTGDTGELFF.